Following are 12 T cell receptor beta chains from one sample sequenced in a study of blood T cell repertoires in COVID-19. Sequenced by immunoSEQ multiplex PCR; TCRdb stores in-frame clones only, minus some. The sample has approximately 180,000 clones; roughly 87% are singletons. The sequenced sample was peripheral blood. The source of these receptors is a woman in her forties or fifties with acute or convalescent COVID-19.

J is TRBJ2-1 and V is TRBV7-9; possibly TRBD1 for D (6 bases). The V gene lost 4 bases and the J gene lost 7 bases, with 14 bases spanning the gap. The length of the CDR3 is 14 residues. Germline CDR1 is SEHNR and CDR2 is FQNEAQ (reference sequence). The CDR3 loop reads CASSSGQSSNEQFF. The CDR3, as DNA: TGTGCCAGCAGCTCCGGACAGTCCTCTAATGAGCAGTTCTTC.

In this sample, this clone turned up a few times. The rearrangement joins TRBV28 to TRBJ2-7; D remains unclear. Germline V gene sequence: CDR1 MDHEN, CDR2 SYDVKM. The V end was cut by 2 bases, the J end by 0 bases, with 8 bases between. CDR3 length: 14 amino acids. CDR3 coding DNA: TGTGCCAGCAGTTTAACGCCCAGCTCCTACGAGCAGTACTTC. This codes for CASSLTPSSYEQYF.

V and J are TRBV7-9 and TRBJ2-5, with 13 positions matching TRBD2. Germline V gene lookup returns CDR1 SEHNR and CDR2 FQNEAQ (reference sequence). The CDR3 covers 16 residues. The V and J ends lost 5 bases and 4 bases, in that order; junction bases with no gene match: 7. In DNA form, the CDR3 reads TGTGCCAGCAGCCGGACTAGCGGGGGTACGAGAGAGACCCAGTACTTC. Its protein product is CASSRTSGGTRETQYF.

In DNA form, the CDR3 reads TGCGCCAGCACCCAGGACTGGGGTAATGAAAAACTGTTTTTT. This codes for CASTQDWGNEKLFF. The V gene is TRBV4-1, the J gene TRBJ1-4; D unresolved. CDR3 size: 14 residues. In germline, CDR1 is MGHRA, CDR2 YSYEKL. V was pared by 7 bases and J by 4 bases, with 13 bases between.

This sequence joins TRBV7-9 and TRBJ1-6; D gene uncertain. Trimming left V 1 base short and J 11 bases short, with 9 bases between. CDR3 length: 13 residues. Germline V gives CDR1 SEHNR, CDR2 FQNEAQ (reference sequence). CDR3 DNA: TGTGCCAGCAGCTTAGGCGGCATCCCACCCCTCCACTTT. Translation: CASSLGGIPPLHF.

The chain uses TRBV25-1 and TRBJ2-1; 10 positions match TRBD2. This CDR3 is 18 amino acids long. V was pared by 7 bases and J by 0 bases, with 12 bases of the junction left unmatched. The germline V gene has CDR1 MGHDK and CDR2 SYGVNS. The CDR3 DNA sequence: TGTGCCAGCACCACTCTAGCGGGGGAAAAAGACTCCTACAATGAGCAGTTCTTC. Translated, it gives CASTTLAGEKDSYNEQFF.

The V call is TRBV3-1 (or the pseudogene TRBV3-2), the J call TRBJ1-3; D unclear. CDR1 is LGHDT and CDR2 is YNNKEL in the germline V gene (reference sequence). V lost 4 bases and J lost 0, with 10 bases in between. The CDR3 sequence is 15 residues long. CDR3 protein: CASSLQRDSGNTIYF. The CDR3 bases are TGTGCCAGCAGCCTCCAGAGGGACTCTGGAAACACCATATATTTT.

This chain uses TRBV4-3 with TRBJ1-5; D might be TRBD1 (5 bases). Germline-derived CDR1 and CDR2 are LGHNA and YSLEER. V was shortened by 0 bases and J by 6 bases, with 6 bases between the two germline ends. The CDR3 is 13 residues long. DNA for the CDR3: TGCGCCAGCAGCCAAGATACAGGTCAGCCCCAGCATTTT. It is translated as CASSQDTGQPQHF.

This clone appeared a single time. V is TRBV4-3 and J is TRBJ2-6, with D possibly TRBD1 on 5 matching bases. Trimming shortened V by 3 bases and J by 2 bases, and 8 bases separated the two germline ends. CDR1 is LGHNA and CDR2 is YSLEER in the germline V gene. CDR3 length equals 15 residues. This CDR3 reads CASSQAGTGANVLTF. CDR3 nucleotides: TGCGCCAGCAGCCAGGCAGGGACTGGGGCCAACGTCCTGACTTTC.

This sequence joins TRBV30 and TRBJ2-5; TRBD2 agrees at 12 bases. The CDR3 has 16 residues. V was clipped by 1 base and J by 0 bases; unmatched bases: 3. Per germline, CDR1 GTSNPN and CDR2 SVGIG (reference sequence). The DNA for the CDR3 is TGTGCCTGGAGTGACGGGACTAGCGGGTACCAAGAGACCCAGTACTTC. This codes for CAWSDGTSGYQETQYF.

The V gene is TRBV27, the J gene TRBJ2-2; 8 bases are a match to TRBD1. Germline V gives CDR1 MNHEY, CDR2 SMNVEV (reference sequence). V was pared by 5 bases and J by 3 bases, with 5 bases of the junction left unmatched. The CDR3 loop spans 15 amino acids. CDR3 loop: CASSLAGGYTGELFF. The DNA of the CDR3 is TGTGCCAGCAGTCTCGCAGGGGGCTACACCGGGGAGCTGTTTTTT.

J is TRBJ2-1 and V is TRBV5-1; possibly TRBD1 for D (6 bases). CDR3 size: 13 residues. Trimming removed 6 bases from V and 9 bases from J, with 16 bases in between. CDR1 SGHRS and CDR2 YFSETQ come from the germline V gene. Here the CDR3 reads CASNNRDESEQFF. Written as DNA, the CDR3 is TGCGCCAGCAACAACAGGGACGAGAGTGAGCAGTTCTTC. The whole variable domain, filled in from reference TRBV5-1 and TRBJ2-1, reads KAGVTQTPRYLIKTRGQQVTLSCSPISGHRSVSWYQQTPGQGLQFLFEYFSETQRNKGNFPGRFSGRQFSNSRSEMNVSTLELGDSALYLCASNNRDESEQFFGPGTRLTVL.